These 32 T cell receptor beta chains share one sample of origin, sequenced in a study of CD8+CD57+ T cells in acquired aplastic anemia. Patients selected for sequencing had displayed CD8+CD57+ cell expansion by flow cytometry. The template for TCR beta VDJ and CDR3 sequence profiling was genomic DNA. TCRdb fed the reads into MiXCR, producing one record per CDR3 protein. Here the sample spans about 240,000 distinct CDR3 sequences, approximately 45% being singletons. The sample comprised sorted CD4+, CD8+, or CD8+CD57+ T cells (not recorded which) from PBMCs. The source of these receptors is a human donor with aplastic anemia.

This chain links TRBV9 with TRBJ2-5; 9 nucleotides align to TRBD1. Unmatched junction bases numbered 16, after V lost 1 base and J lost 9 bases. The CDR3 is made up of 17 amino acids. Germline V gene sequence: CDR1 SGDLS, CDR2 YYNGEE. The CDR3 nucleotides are TGTGCCAGCAGCGTACCCCTCCCGGGACAGGGTACTCAGCCCCAGTACTTC. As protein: CASSVPLPGQGTQPQYF.

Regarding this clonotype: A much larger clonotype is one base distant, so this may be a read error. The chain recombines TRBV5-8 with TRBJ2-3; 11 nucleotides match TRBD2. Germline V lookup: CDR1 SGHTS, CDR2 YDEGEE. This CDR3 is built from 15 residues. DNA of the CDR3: TGTGCCAGCGGCTTGGAGGGACTAGCGGTAGATACGCAGTATTTT. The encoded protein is CASGLEGLAVDTQYF.

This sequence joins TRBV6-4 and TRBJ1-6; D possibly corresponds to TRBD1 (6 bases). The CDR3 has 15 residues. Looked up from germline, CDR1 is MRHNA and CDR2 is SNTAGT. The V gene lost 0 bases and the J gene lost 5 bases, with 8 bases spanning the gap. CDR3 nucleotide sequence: TGTGCCAGCAGTGACTCGGGACATGATAATTCACCCCTCCACTTT. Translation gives CASSDSGHDNSPLHF.

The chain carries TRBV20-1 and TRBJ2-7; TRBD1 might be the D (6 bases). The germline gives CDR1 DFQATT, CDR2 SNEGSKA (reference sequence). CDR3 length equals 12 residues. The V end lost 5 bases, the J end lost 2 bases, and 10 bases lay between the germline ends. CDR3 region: CSAWTETYEQYF. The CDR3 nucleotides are TGCAGTGCTTGGACAGAAACCTACGAGCAGTACTTC.

CDR3 residues: CASSFDRQVSYEQYF. The CDR3 DNA is TGTGCCAGCAGCTTTGACAGGCAGGTCTCCTACGAGCAGTACTTC. The chain carries TRBV5-6 and TRBJ2-7, with D possibly matching TRBD1 (6 bases). V was clipped by 2 bases and J by 0 bases, with 12 bases between them. The CDR3 covers 15 residues. The germline gives CDR1 SGHDT, CDR2 YYEEEE.

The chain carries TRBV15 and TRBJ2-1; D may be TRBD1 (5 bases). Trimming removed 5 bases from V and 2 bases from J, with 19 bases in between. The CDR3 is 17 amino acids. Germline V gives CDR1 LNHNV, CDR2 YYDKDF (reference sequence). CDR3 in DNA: TGTGCCACCAGCCCTACCACCAGGACACACACCTACAATGAGCAGTTCTTC. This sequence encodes CATSPTTRTHTYNEQFF.

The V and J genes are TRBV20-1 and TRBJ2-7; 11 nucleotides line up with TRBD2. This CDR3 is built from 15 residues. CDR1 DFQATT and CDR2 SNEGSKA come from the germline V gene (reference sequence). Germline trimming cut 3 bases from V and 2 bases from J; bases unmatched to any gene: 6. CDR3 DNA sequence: TGCAGTGCTAGGCTAGCGGGGGGCCAGACCTACGAGCAGTACTTC. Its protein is CSARLAGGQTYEQYF.

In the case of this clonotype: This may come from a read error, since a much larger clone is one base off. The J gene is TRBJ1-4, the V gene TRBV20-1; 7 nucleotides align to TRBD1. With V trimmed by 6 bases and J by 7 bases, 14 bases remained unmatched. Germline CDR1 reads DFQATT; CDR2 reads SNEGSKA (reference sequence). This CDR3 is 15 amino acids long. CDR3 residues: CSARRQGQISEKLFF. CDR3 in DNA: TGCAGTGCCAGAAGACAGGGACAGATTAGTGAAAAACTGTTTTTT.

CDR3 residues: CAISERRTSGENAYNEQFF. In DNA form, the CDR3 reads TGTGCCATCAGTGAGCGGCGGACTAGCGGAGAAAACGCCTACAATGAGCAGTTCTTC. The chain joins TRBV10-3 to TRBJ2-1, with 10 bases aligning to TRBD2. Germline assignment: CDR1 ENHRY and CDR2 SYGVKD. The CDR3 consists of 19 residues. V was pared by 2 bases and J by 2 bases, with 12 bases of the junction left unmatched.

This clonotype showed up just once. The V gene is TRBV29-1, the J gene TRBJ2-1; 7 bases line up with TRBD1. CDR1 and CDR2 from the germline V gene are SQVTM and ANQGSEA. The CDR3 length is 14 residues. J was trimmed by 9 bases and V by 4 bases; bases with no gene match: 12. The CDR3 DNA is TGCAGCGTTGCCAAGAGTAACAGGGGCGGTGAGCAGTTCTTC. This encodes CSVAKSNRGGEQFF.

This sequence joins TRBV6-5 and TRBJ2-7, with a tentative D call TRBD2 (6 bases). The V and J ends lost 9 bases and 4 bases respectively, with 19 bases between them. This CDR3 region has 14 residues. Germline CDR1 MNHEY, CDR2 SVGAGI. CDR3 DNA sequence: TGTGCCAGTTGTAAGAATCCCGGGACTTACGAGCAGTACTTC. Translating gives CASCKNPGTYEQYF.

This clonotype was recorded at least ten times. Here the CDR3 DNA reads TGTGCCAGCAGCGCGACAGGGGGCCATGAAAAACTGTTTTTT. It translates to CASSATGGHEKLFF. This rearrangement joins TRBV9 to TRBJ1-4; 10 bases match TRBD1. J lost 6 bases, V lost 3 bases, and 2 bases had no gene match. The CDR3 runs to 14 residues. Germline CDR1 SGDLS, CDR2 YYNGEE. The complete variable domain, with remaining parts taken from reference TRBV9 and TRBJ1-4, reads DSGVTQTPKHLITATGQRVTLRCSPRSGDLSVYWYQQSLDQGLQFLIQYYNGEERAKGNILERFSAQQFPDLHSELNLSSLELGDSALYFCASSATGGHEKLFFGSGTQLSVL.

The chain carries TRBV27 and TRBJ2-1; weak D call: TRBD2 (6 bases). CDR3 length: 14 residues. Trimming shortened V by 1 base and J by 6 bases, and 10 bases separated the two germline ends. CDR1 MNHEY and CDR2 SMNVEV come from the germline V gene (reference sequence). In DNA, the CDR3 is TGTGCCAGCAGTTTATGGGACTGGACCAATGAGCAGTTCTTC. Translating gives CASSLWDWTNEQFF.

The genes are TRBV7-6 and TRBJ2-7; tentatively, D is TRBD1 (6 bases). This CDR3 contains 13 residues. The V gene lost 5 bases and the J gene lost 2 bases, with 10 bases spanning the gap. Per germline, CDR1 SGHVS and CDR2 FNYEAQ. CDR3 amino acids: CASSRGGTYEQYF. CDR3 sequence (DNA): TGTGCCAGCAGCCGAGGGGGTACCTACGAGCAGTACTTC.

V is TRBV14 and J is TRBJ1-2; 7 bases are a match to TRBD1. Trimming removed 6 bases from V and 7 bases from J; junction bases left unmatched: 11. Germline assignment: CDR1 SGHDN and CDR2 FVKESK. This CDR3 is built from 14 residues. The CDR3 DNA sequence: TGTGCCAGCAGTGAGAGGGGGCTCCCCCTTGGCTACACCTTC. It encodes CASSERGLPLGYTF.

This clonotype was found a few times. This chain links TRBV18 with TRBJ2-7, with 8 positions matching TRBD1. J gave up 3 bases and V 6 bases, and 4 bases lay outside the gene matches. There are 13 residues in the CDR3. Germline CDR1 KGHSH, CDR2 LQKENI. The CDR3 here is CASSSDRDYEQYF. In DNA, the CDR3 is TGTGCCAGCTCCTCGGACAGGGACTACGAGCAGTACTTC.

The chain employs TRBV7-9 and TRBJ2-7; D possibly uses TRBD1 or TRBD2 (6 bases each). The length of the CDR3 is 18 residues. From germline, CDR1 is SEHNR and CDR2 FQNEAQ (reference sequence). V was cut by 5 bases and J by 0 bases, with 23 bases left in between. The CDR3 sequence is CASSQQEGGEGVSYEQYF. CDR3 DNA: TGTGCCAGCAGCCAACAAGAGGGGGGCGAGGGGGTCTCCTACGAGCAGTACTTC.

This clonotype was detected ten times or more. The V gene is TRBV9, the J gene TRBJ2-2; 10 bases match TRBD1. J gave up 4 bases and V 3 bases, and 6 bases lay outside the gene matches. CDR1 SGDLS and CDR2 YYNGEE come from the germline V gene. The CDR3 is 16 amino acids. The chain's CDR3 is CASSADDRGRTGELFF. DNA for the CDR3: TGTGCCAGCAGCGCCGACGACAGGGGGCGCACCGGGGAGCTGTTTTTT.

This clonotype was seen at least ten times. Written as DNA, the CDR3 is TGTGCCAGCAGTGAAAATGAGCCCGGGTACCAAGAGACCCAGTACTTC. As protein: CASSENEPGYQETQYF. The rearrangement joins TRBV2 to TRBJ2-5; no reliable D call. The CDR3 has 16 amino acids. CDR1 is SNHLY, CDR2 FYNNEI, per germline. Between the trimmed V and J ends, which lost 2 bases and 0 bases, there was a span of 13 bases.

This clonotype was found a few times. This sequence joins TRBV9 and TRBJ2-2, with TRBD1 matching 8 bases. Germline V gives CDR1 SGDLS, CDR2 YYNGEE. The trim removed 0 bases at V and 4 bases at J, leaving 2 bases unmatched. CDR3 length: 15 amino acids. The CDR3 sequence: CASSVGQGFTGELFF. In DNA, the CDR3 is TGTGCCAGCAGCGTAGGACAGGGGTTCACCGGGGAGCTGTTTTTT.

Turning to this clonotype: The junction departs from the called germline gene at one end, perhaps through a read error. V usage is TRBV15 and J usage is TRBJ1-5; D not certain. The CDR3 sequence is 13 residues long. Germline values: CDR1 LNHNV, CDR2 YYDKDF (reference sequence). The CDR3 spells CANSRAEVQPQHF. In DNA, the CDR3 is TGTGCCAACAGCAGAGCAGAGGTTCAGCCCCAGCATTTT.

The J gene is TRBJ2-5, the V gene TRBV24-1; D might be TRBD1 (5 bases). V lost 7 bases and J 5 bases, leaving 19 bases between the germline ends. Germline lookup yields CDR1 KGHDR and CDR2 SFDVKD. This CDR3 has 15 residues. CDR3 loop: CATSGTDGAGETQYF. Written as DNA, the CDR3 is TGTGCCACCAGCGGCACGGATGGGGCTGGGGAGACCCAGTACTTC.

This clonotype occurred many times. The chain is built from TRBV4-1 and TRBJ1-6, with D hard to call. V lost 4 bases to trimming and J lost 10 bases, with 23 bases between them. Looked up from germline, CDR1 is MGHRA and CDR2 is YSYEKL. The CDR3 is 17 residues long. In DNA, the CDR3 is TGCGCCAGCAGCCCCTCGAGGGTCAGGAAAAGTAGGTCACCCCTCCACTTT. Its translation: CASSPSRVRKSRSPLHF.

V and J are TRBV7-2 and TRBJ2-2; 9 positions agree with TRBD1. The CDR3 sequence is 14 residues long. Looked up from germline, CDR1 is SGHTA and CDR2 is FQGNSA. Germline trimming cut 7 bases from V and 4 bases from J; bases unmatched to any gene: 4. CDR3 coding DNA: TGTGCCAGCAAGGGACAGGGCGTCACCGGGGAGCTGTTTTTT. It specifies CASKGQGVTGELFF.

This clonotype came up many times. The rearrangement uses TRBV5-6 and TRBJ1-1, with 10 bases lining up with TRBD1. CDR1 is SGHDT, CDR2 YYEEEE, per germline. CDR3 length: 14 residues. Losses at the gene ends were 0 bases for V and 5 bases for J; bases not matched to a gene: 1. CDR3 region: CASSLGDRGTEAFF. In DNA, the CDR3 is TGTGCCAGCAGCTTGGGGGACAGGGGAACTGAAGCTTTCTTT. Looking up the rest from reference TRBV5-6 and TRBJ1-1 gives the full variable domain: DAGVTQSPTHLIKTRGQQVTLRCSPKSGHDTVSWYQQALGQGPQFIFQYYEEEERQRGNFPDRFSGHQFPNYSSELNVNALLLGDSALYLCASSLGDRGTEAFFGQGTRLTVV.

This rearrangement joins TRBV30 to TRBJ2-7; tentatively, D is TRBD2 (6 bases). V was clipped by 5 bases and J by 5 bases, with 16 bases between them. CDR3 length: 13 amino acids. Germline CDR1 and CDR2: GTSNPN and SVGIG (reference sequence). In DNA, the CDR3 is TGTGCCTGGGCCACGGGACTCCTCAACGAGCAGTACTTC. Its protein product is CAWATGLLNEQYF.

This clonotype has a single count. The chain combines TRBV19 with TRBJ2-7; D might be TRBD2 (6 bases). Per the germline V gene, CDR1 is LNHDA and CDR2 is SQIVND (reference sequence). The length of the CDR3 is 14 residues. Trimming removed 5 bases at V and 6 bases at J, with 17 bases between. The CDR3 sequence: CASSLTPEGLEQYF. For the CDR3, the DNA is TGTGCCAGTAGTTTGACTCCGGAGGGCCTCGAGCAGTACTTC.

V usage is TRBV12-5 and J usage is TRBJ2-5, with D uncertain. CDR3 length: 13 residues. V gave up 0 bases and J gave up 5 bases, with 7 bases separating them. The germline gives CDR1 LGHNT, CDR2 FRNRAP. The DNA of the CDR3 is TGTGCTAGTGGTTTGGTATCATCGGAGACCCAGTACTTC. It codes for CASGLVSSETQYF.

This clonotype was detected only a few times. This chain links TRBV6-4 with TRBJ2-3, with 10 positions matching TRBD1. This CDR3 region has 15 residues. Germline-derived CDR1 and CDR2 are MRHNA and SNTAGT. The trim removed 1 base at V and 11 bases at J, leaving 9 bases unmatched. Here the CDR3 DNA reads TGTGCCAGCAGTGACTTGGGACAGGGGCGTGATGAGCAGTATTTT. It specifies CASSDLGQGRDEQYF.

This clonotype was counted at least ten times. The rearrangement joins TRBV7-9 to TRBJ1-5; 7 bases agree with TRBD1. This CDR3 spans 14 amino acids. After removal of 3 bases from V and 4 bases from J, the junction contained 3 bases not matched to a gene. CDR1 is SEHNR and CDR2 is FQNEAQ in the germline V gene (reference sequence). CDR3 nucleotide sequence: TGTGCCAGCAGCTTGACAGGGTTAAATCAGCCCCAGCATTTT. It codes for CASSLTGLNQPQHF.

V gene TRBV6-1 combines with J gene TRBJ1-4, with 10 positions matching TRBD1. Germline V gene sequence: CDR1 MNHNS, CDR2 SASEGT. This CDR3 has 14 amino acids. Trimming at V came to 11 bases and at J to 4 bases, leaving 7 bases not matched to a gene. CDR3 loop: CASGQGVGNEKLFF. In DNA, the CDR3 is TGTGCCTCCGGACAGGGGGTAGGTAATGAAAAACTGTTTTTT.

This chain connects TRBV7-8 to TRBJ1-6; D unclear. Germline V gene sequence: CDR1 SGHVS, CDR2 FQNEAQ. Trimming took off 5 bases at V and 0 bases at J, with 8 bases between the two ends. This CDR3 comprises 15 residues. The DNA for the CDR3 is TGTGCCAGCAGCGACATGAGCTCCTATAATTCACCCCTCCACTTT. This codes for CASSDMSSYNSPLHF.